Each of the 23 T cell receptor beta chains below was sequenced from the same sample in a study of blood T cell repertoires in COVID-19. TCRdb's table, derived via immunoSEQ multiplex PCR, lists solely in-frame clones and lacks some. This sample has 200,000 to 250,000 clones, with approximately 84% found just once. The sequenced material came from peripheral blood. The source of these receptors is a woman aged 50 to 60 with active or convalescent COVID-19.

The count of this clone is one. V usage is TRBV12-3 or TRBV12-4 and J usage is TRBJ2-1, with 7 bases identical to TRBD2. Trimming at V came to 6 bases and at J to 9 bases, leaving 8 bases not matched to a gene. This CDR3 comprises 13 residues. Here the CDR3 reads CASSPRGEGEQFF. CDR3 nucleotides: TGTGCCAGCAGCCCTCGGGGGGAGGGTGAGCAGTTCTTC.

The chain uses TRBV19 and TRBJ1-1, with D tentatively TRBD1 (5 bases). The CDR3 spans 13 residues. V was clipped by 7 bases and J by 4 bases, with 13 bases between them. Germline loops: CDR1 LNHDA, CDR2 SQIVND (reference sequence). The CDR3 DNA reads TGTGCCAGTAACCGCAGGGAGGGCACTGAAGCTTTCTTT. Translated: CASNRREGTEAFF.

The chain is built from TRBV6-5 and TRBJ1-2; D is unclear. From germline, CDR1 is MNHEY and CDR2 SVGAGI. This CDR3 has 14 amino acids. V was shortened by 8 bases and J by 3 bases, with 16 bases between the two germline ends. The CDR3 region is CASHYGRVDYGYTF. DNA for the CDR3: TGTGCCAGCCACTACGGGAGGGTCGACTATGGCTACACCTTC.

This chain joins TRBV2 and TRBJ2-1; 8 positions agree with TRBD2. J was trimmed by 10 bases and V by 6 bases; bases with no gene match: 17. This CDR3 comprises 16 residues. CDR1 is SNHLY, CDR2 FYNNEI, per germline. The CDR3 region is CASRLRAGAGGNEQFF. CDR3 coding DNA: TGTGCCAGCAGACTTAGGGCGGGCGCGGGGGGCAACGAGCAGTTCTTC.

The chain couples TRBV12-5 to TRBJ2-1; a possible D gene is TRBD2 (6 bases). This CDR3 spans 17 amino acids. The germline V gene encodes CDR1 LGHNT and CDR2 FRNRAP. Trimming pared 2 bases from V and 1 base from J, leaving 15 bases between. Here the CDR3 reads CASGLSWGTESYNEQFF. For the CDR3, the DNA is TGTGCTAGTGGTTTGTCGTGGGGGACTGAATCCTACAATGAGCAGTTCTTC.

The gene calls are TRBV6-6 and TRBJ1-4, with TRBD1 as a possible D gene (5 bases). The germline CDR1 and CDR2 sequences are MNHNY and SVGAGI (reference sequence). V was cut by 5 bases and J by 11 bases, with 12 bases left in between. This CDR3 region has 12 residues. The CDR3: CASSIYRGKLFF. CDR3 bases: TGTGCCAGCAGTATTTACCGGGGGAAACTGTTTTTT.

The CDR3 is CASSFGEGRGNTIYF. The CDR3 coding sequence is TGTGCCAGCAGTTTTGGGGAGGGAAGGGGAAACACCATATATTTT. V gene TRBV27 combines with J gene TRBJ1-3; D ambiguous. The V and J ends lost 3 bases and 4 bases respectively, with 13 bases between them. The CDR3 runs to 15 residues. CDR1 is MNHEY and CDR2 is SMNVEV in the germline V gene (reference sequence).

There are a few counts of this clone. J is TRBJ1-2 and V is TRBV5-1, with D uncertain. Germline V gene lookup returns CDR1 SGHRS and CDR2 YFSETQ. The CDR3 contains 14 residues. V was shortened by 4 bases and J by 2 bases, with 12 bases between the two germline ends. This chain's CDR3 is CASSPPWQNYGYTF. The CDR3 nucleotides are TGCGCCAGCAGCCCCCCGTGGCAGAACTATGGCTACACCTTC.

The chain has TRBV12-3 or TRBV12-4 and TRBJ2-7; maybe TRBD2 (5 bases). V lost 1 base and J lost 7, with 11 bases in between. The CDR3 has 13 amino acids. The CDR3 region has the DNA TGTGCCAGCAGTTTAGGAAGGGAGAGGGAGCAGTACGTC. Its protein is CASSLGREREQYV.

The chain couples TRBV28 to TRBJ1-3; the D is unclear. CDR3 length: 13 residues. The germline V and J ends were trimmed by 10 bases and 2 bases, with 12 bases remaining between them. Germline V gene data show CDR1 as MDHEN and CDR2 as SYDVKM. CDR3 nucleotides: TGTGCCACCGGTGAGGAGGCTGGAAACACCATATATTTT. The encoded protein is CATGEEAGNTIYF.

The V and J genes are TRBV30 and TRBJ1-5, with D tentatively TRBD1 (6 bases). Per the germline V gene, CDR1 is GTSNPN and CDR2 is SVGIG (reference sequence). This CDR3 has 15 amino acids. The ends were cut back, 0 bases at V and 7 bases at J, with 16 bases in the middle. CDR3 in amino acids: CAWSVQSGAGQPQHF. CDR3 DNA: TGTGCCTGGAGTGTGCAGTCAGGGGCAGGGCAGCCCCAGCATTTT.

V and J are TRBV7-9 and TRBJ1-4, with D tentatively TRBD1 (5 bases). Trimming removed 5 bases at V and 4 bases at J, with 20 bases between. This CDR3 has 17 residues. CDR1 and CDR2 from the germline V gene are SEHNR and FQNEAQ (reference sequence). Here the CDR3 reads CASSHTQPGGVNEKLFF. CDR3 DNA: TGTGCCAGCAGCCATACTCAACCCGGGGGGGTTAATGAAAAACTGTTTTTT.

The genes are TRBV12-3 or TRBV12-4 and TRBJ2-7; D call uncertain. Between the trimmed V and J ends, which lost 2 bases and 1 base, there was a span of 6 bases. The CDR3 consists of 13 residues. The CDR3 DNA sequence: TGTGCCAGCAGTTTACGGGTTTCCTACGAGCAGTACTTC. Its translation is CASSLRVSYEQYF.

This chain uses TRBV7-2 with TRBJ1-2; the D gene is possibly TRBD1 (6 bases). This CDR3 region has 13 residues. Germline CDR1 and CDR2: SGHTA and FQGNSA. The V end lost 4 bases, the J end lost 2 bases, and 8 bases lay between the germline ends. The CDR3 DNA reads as TGTGCCAGCAGCTACGACAGGAACTATGGCTACACCTTC. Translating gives CASSYDRNYGYTF.

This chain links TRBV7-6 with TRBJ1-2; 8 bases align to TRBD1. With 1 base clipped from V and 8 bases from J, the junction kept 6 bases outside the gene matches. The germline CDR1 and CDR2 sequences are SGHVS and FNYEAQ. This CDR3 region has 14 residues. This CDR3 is CASSLGTGIGGYTF. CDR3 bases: TGTGCCAGCAGCTTAGGGACAGGGATTGGCGGCTACACCTTC. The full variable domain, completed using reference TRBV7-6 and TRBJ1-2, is GAGVSQSPRYKVTKRGQDVALRCDPISGHVSLYWYRQALGQGPEFLTYFNYEAQQDKSGLPNDRFSAERPEGSISTLTIQRTEQRDSAMYRCASSLGTGIGGYTFGSGTRLTVV.

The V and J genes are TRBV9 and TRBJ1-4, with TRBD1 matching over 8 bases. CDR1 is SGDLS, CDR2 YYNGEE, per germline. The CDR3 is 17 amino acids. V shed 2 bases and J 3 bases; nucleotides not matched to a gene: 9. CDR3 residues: CASSVQDREVANEKLFF. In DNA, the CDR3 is TGTGCCAGCAGCGTCCAGGACAGGGAAGTAGCTAATGAAAAACTGTTTTTT. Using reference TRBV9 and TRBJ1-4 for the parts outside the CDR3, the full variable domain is DSGVTQTPKHLITATGQRVTLRCSPRSGDLSVYWYQQSLDQGLQFLIQYYNGEERAKGNILERFSAQQFPDLHSELNLSSLELGDSALYFCASSVQDREVANEKLFFGSGTQLSVL.

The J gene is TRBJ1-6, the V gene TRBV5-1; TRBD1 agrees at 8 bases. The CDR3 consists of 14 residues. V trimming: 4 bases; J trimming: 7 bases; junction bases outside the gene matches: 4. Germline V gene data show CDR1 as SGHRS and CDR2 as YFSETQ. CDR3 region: CASSPGQANSPLHF. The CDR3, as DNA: TGCGCCAGCAGCCCGGGACAGGCCAATTCACCCCTCCACTTT.

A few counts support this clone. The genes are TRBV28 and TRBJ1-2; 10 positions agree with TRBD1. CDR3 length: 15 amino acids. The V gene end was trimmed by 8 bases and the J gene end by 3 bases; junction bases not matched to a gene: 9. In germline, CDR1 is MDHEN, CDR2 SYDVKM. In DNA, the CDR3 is TGTGCCAGCCGGCGCCTGACAGGGGGCGACTATGGCTACACCTTC. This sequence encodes CASRRLTGGDYGYTF.

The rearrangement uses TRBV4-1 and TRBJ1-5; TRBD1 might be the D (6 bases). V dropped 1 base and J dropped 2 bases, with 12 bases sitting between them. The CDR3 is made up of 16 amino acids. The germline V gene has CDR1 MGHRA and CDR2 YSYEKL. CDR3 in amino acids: CASSQVRDTGNQPQHF. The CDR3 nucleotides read TGCGCCAGCAGCCAAGTCCGGGACACAGGCAATCAGCCCCAGCATTTT.

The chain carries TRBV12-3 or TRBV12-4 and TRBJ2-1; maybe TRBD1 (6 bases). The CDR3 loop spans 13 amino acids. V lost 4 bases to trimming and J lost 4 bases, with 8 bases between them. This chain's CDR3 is CASSSDRYNEQFF. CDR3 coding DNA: TGTGCCAGCAGTTCCGACAGGTACAATGAGCAGTTCTTC.

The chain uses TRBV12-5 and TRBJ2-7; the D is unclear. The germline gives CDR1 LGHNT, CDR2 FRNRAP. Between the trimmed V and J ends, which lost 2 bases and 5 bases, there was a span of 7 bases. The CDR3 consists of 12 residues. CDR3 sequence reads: CASGLTQNEQYF. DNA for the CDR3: TGTGCTAGTGGTTTGACTCAAAACGAGCAGTACTTC.

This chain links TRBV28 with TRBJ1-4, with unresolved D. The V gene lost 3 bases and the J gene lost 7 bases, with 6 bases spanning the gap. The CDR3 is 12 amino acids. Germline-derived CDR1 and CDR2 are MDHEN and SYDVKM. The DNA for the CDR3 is TGTGCCAGCAGTTTCAATAGTGAAAAACTGTTTTTT. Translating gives CASSFNSEKLFF.

CDR3 nucleotides: TGTGCCAGCATTCCCGACACAAGCTCCTATAATTCACCCCTCCACTTT. This codes for CASIPDTSSYNSPLHF. The chain has TRBV2 and TRBJ1-6; D is unclear. The CDR3 consists of 16 residues. Trimming stripped 7 bases from V and 0 bases from J, with 13 bases between. The germline V gene encodes CDR1 SNHLY and CDR2 FYNNEI.